The next 17 T cell receptor beta chains were all read from a single sample in a study of blood T cell repertoires in COVID-19. The table came from immunoSEQ multiplex PCR; TCRdb's copy has only in-frame clones and leaves some out. The sample carries just over 45,000 clones, over 80% recorded once. Sample: peripheral blood. Receptor source: a human donor in a cohort sampled during active COVID-19.

The V and J genes are TRBV6-5 and TRBJ2-5; D gene uncertain. The CDR3 length is 12 residues. V shed 7 bases and J shed 4 bases, with 10 bases lying between them. Germline values: CDR1 MNHEY, CDR2 SVGAGI. This CDR3 is CASTPSRETQYF. CDR3 sequence (DNA): TGTGCCAGCACACCGAGCCGAGAGACCCAGTACTTC.

The chain is built from TRBV5-1 and TRBJ2-7; a possible D gene is TRBD1 (6 bases). This CDR3 has 15 residues. V lost 0 bases and J lost 5, with 15 bases in between. Germline V gene sequence: CDR1 SGHRS, CDR2 YFSETQ. The CDR3 DNA follows: TGCGCCAGCAGCTTGGGTACAGGGAAGTTCGACGAGCAGTACTTC. Translating it yields CASSLGTGKFDEQYF.

This clone was found a few times. The chain couples TRBV11-2 to TRBJ1-3, with unresolved D. From germline, CDR1 is SGHAT and CDR2 FQNNGV. The CDR3 spans 16 residues. Trimming took 1 base from V and 0 from J, leaving 10 bases between them. As DNA, the CDR3 is TGTGCCAGCAGCTTAGTTCGCCGGAGCTCTGGAAACACCATATATTTT. Its translation is CASSLVRRSSGNTIYF.

The chain employs TRBV6-6 and TRBJ2-4; TRBD1 matches at 8 bases. The CDR3 has 14 residues. After removal of 5 bases from V and 4 bases from J, the junction contained 4 bases not matched to a gene. Germline V gene data show CDR1 as MNHNY and CDR2 as SVGAGI (reference sequence). The DNA for the CDR3 is TGTGCCAGCAGTGGGGGGACAGGTAAAAACATTCAGTACTTC. The encoded protein is CASSGGTGKNIQYF.

The rearrangement uses TRBV3-1 (or the pseudogene TRBV3-2) and TRBJ2-2, with TRBD2 matching over 7 bases. Trimming removed 5 bases from V and 4 bases from J; junction bases left unmatched: 7. Per germline, CDR1 LGHDT and CDR2 YNNKEL (reference sequence). The CDR3 extends over 15 amino acids. The CDR3 protein is CASSATGGGTGELFF. The DNA of the CDR3 is TGTGCCAGCAGCGCCACGGGAGGAGGCACCGGGGAGCTGTTTTTT.

V usage is TRBV27 and J usage is TRBJ2-7; 7 nucleotides align to TRBD2. With 3 bases clipped from V and 6 bases from J, the junction kept 8 bases outside the gene matches. CDR3 length equals 14 residues. Germline values: CDR1 MNHEY, CDR2 SMNVEV (reference sequence). CDR3 region: CASSFAGARVEQYF. The DNA for the CDR3 is TGTGCCAGCAGTTTTGCGGGAGCCCGGGTCGAGCAGTACTTC.

V gene TRBV9 combines with J gene TRBJ2-7, with 9 nucleotides matching TRBD1. Trimming removed 3 bases from V and 4 bases from J; junction bases left unmatched: 5. This CDR3 spans 14 amino acids. Germline assignment: CDR1 SGDLS and CDR2 YYNGEE. CDR3 residues: CASSAVQGAYEQYF. The CDR3 DNA is TGTGCCAGCAGCGCAGTACAGGGGGCTTACGAGCAGTACTTC.

The chain employs TRBV2 and TRBJ2-7; D remains unclear. The length of the CDR3 is 11 residues. Trimming left V 6 bases short and J 6 bases short, with 9 bases between. The germline gives CDR1 SNHLY, CDR2 FYNNEI. The CDR3 nucleotides are TGTGCCAGCAGGGAAAAGCGCGAGCAGTACTTC. This gives the protein CASREKREQYF.

This sequence joins TRBV6-5 and TRBJ1-4; 11 nucleotides line up with TRBD1. The CDR3 is 15 residues long. In germline, CDR1 is MNHEY, CDR2 SVGAGI. Unmatched junction bases numbered 8, after V lost 6 bases and J lost 8 bases. The CDR3 reads CASRAGQGAREKLFF. The CDR3 DNA follows: TGTGCCAGCAGGGCAGGACAGGGGGCAAGGGAAAAACTGTTTTTT.

The V gene is TRBV6-1, the J gene TRBJ1-2; 10 bases agree with TRBD1. Germline V gene data show CDR1 as MNHNS and CDR2 as SASEGT. Trimming at V came to 3 bases and at J to 4 bases, leaving 14 bases not matched to a gene. The CDR3 contains 18 residues. In DNA, the CDR3 is TGTGCCAGCAGTGACGGTCGAAGGACAGGGGGGCCTGGCTATGGCTACACCTTC. It yields the protein CASSDGRRTGGPGYGYTF.

V usage is TRBV28 and J usage is TRBJ1-2, with 8 nucleotides matching TRBD1. The J segment lost 6 bases and the V segment lost 2 bases, leaving 2 bases of the junction unmatched. Germline V gene lookup returns CDR1 MDHEN and CDR2 SYDVKM. The CDR3 length is 13 residues. The CDR3 DNA sequence: TGTGCCAGCAGTTTACAGGGGGCGGATGGCTACACCTTC. Its protein product is CASSLQGADGYTF.

The chain employs TRBV7-8 and TRBJ1-3; no firm D call. The V end lost 1 base, the J end lost 0 bases, and 10 bases lay between the germline ends. The CDR3 has 16 amino acids. Germline V gene data show CDR1 as SGHVS and CDR2 as FQNEAQ. This chain's CDR3 is CASSLVSGGSGNTIYF. DNA for the CDR3: TGTGCCAGCAGCTTAGTTTCGGGTGGCTCTGGAAACACCATATATTTT.

This chain links TRBV11-2 with TRBJ2-1; 7 nucleotides align to TRBD2. The J segment lost 4 bases and the V segment lost 5 bases, leaving 14 bases of the junction unmatched. This CDR3 spans 17 amino acids. The germline CDR1 and CDR2 sequences are SGHAT and FQNNGV. This chain's CDR3 is CASSPGLRSSGYNEQFF. The CDR3 region has the DNA TGTGCCAGCAGCCCGGGCCTCCGGTCTAGCGGATACAATGAGCAGTTCTTC.

The chain uses TRBV10-3 and TRBJ2-7, with 7 positions matching TRBD2. The germline CDR1 and CDR2 sequences are ENHRY and SYGVKD. V dropped 10 bases and J dropped 5; count of bases not matched to a gene: 20. The CDR3 consists of 16 residues. The CDR3 region is CASKPALGRESDEQYF. The CDR3 region has the DNA TGTGCCAGCAAGCCAGCCCTGGGGCGGGAGTCTGACGAGCAGTACTTC.

The rearrangement joins TRBV27 to TRBJ2-1, with TRBD2 matching 10 bases. Germline-derived CDR1 and CDR2 are MNHEY and SMNVEV (reference sequence). Losses at the gene ends were 2 bases for V and 6 bases for J; bases not matched to a gene: 7. This CDR3 has 16 amino acids. This CDR3 reads CASSLIPSGSVNEQFF. The CDR3 DNA is TGTGCCAGCAGTTTAATTCCTAGCGGGAGTGTCAATGAGCAGTTCTTC.

This CDR3 reads CASSLNLAGAREQYF. The CDR3 region has the DNA TGTGCCAGCAGTCTAAACCTAGCGGGAGCTCGGGAGCAGTACTTC. The chain couples TRBV27 to TRBJ2-7, with 10 bases identical to TRBD2. The CDR3 runs 15 residues. Germline CDR1 and CDR2: MNHEY and SMNVEV (reference sequence). The V segment lost 5 bases and the J segment 7 bases; nucleotides outside the gene matches: 11.

The rearrangement links TRBV6-2 or TRBV6-3 to TRBJ1-5; D remains unclear. The ends were cut back, 6 bases at V and 4 bases at J, with 13 bases in the middle. Germline V CDR1 and CDR2: MNHEY, SVGEGT. The CDR3 spans 14 residues. This CDR3 reads CASSPWTGNQPQHF. For the CDR3, the DNA is TGTGCCAGCAGCCCCTGGACTGGAAATCAGCCCCAGCATTTT.